This T cell receptor (beta chain) is drawn from a study of shared clonotypes between healthy human individuals. The CDR3 loop spans 12 amino acids. Deletions cut 5 bases from V and 5 bases from J, with 6 bases between. Looked up from germline, CDR1 is PRHDT and CDR2 is FYEKMQ (reference sequence). Terminally differentiated effector memory CD45RA+ cells were left out of the naive CD8 fraction, which was CD45RO-negative and positively selected for CCR7. The study, taken as a whole, reports: Rarefaction curves obtained for sorted subsets showed sequencing incomplete despite large depth.

Regarding this clone: The antigen is unknown.

The table came from immunoSEQ multiplex PCR; TCRdb's copy has only in-frame clones and leaves some out. Found here are approximately 2,000,000 clones, about 93% of them singletons; the top ten hold approximately 1.6%. Material: naive CD8+ T cells from PBMCs. This chain connects TRBV13 to TRBJ2-2; the D is unclear. The source of this sequence is a man between 18 and 35 years old in good health. Some clones in this sample may be carry-over from other donors' samples. The CDR3 loop reads CASSTRTGELFF. The CDR3 bases are TGTGCCAGCAGCACGCGAACCGGGGAGCTGTTTTTT.